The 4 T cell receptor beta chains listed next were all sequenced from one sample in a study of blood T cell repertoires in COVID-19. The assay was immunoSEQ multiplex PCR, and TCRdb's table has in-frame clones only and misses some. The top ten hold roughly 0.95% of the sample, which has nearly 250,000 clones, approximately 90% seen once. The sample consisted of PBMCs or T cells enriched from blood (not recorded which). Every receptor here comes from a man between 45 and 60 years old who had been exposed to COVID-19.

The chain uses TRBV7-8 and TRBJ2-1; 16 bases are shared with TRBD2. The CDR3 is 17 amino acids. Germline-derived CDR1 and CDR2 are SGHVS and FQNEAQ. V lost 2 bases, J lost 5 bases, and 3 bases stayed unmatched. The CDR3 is CASSLPGTSGRDNEQFF. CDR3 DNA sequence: TGTGCCAGCAGCTTACCCGGGACTAGCGGGAGGGACAATGAGCAGTTCTTC.

The CDR3 DNA is TGTGCCAGCAGTTACTCTCTCAGGTCCTACACCTTC. It encodes CASSYSLRSYTF. The chain carries TRBV6-6 and TRBJ1-2; D is ambiguous. The CDR3 sequence is 12 residues long. CDR1 and CDR2 from the germline V gene are MNHNY and SVGAGI (reference sequence). The V end lost 0 bases, the J end lost 10 bases, and 9 bases lay between the germline ends.

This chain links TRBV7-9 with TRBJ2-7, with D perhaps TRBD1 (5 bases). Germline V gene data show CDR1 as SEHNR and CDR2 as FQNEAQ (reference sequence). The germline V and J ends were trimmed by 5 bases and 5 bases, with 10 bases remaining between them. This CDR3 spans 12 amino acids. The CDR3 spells CASSRDSNEQYV. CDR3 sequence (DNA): TGTGCCAGCAGCCGCGACAGTAACGAGCAGTACGTC.

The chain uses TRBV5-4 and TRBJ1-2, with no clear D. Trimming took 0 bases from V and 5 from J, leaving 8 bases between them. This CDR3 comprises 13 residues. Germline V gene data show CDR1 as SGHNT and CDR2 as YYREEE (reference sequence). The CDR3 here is CASSLGAQYGYTF. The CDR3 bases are TGTGCCAGCAGCTTGGGGGCGCAGTATGGCTACACCTTC. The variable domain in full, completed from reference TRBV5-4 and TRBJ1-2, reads ETGVTQSPTHLIKTRGQQVTLRCSSQSGHNTVSWYQQALGQGPQFIFQYYREEENGRGNFPPRFSGLQFPNYSSELNVNALELDDSALYLCASSLGAQYGYTFGSGTRLTVV.